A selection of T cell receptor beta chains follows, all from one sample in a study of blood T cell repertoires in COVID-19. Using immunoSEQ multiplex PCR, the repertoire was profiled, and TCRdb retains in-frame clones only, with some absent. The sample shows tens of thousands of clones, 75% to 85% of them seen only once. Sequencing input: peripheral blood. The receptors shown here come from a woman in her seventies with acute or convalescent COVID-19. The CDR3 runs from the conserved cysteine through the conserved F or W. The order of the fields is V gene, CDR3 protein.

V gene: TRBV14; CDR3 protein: CASSPWDRGYEAFF
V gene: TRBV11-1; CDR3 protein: CASSFDLSSGNTIYF
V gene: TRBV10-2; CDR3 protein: CASSSTEENTEAFF
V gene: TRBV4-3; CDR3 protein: CASRDSGGAITEAFF
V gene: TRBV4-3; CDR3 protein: CASSQDGSSYNEQFF
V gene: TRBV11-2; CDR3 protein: CASSLAAGGITYEQYF
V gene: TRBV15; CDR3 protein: CATSRDTTNEQFF
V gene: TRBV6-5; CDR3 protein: CASSLQLPTNEKLFF
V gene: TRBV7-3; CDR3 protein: CASSRMAGGPDTQYF
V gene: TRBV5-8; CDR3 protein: CASSTRRGQETQYF
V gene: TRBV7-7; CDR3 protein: CASSPLPLLSGGVYNEQFF
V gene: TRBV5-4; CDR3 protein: CASSTTPGGRNEQFF
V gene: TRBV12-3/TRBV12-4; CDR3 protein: CASRRSGNQPQHF
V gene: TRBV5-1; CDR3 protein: CASIQGYSNQPQHF
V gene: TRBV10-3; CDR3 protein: CAISDFLAGTYNEQFF
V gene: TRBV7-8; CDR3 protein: CASSKGTSGNTIYF
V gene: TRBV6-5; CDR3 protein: CASRPGQGFYGYTF
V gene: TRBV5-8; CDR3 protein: CASSFLGPNTGELFF
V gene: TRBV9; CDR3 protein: CASRQGYGYTF
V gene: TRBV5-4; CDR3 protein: CASSWRGTNYGYTF
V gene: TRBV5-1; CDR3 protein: CASSSLAGGPETQYF
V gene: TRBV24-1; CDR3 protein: CATSEWGSGYTF
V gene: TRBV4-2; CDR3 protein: CASSQFRDRGHEQYF
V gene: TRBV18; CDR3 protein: CASSPPSGALEAFF
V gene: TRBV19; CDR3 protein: CASSMRAGGYTF
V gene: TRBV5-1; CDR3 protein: CASRRQGENGGYTF
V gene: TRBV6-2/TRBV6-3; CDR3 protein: CASSKQYGYTF
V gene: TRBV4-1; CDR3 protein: CASSQERGNYGYTF
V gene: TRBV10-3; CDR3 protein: CAISRTSGGPRTYEQYF
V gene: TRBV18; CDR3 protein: CASSPAEGEAFF
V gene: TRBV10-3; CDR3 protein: CAISDRGSSGTDTQYF
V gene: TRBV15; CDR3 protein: CATSKNRQGLGGYTF
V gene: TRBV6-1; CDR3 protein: CASSEQGDATQYF
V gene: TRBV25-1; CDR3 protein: CASNSPRGQGSTDTQYF
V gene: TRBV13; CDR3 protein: CASSPTWTSGGLQTQYF
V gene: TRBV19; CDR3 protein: CASSTLQGGIQPQHF
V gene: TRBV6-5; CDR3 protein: CASSPLRGSGEAFF
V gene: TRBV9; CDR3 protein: CASSAMTGLNTEAFF
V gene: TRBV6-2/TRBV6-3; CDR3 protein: CASSYQEGETQYF
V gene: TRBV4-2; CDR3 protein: CASRETSITGELFF
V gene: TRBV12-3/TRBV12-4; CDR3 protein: CASTWNTEAFF
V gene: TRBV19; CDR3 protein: CASSIAWGWDRGVTEAFF
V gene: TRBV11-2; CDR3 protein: CASSLAPSGVAREQFF
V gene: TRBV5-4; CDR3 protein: CASSLAGGFTDTQYF
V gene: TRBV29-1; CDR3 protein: CSVVEGSLAGELFF
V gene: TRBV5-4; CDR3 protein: CASSQIGTGGTVYF
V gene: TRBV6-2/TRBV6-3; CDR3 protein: CASSFTGPLTEAFF
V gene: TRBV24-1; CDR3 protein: CATSDPTVPPETQYF
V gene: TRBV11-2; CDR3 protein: CASSLFYDSSYEQYF
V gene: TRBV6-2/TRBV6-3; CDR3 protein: CASIDSGRALETQYF
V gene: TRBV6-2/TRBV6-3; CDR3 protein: CASSYGSSETQYF
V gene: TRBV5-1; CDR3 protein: CASSWGAGGLTDTQYF
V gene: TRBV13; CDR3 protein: CASSLGQGPTYEQYF
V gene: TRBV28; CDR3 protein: CASSLLLTEAFF
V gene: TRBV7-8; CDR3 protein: CASSLGQGNSYEQYF
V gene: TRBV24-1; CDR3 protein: CATSDLQTGGYTF
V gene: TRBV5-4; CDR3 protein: CASSLEGGQGAYGYTF
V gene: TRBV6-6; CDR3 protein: CAIRDSLNEKLFF
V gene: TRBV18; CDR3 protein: CASSPVRASVDTGELFF